This TCR beta chain was obtained from a study of immune characterization of retroperitoneal liposarcoma. The germline gives CDR1 MNHNY, CDR2 SVGAGI (reference sequence). This CDR3 has 15 residues. TCRdb analysed the PCR reads with MiXCR anew, one entry per CDR3 protein. The table has about 1,700 distinct CDR3 sequences, about two fifths seen once; the top ten hold over 20%. Source material: tumor tissue. The receptor was isolated from a female donor with retroperitoneal liposarcoma. This chain links TRBV6-6 with TRBJ2-1; D is possibly TRBD2 (7 bases). The J call could be wrong; TRBJ2-7 is a better fit for the DNA end. The CDR3 DNA reads TGTGCCAGCAGTTCTGCGGGGGCCTCCTACAATGAGCAGTACTTC. Translating gives CASSSAGASYNEQYF.